This entry lists 3 T cell receptor beta chains sequenced from one sample in a study of blood T cells in healthy people across ages. Primers used in a second PCR of roughly 6 to 12 cycles were a sample-barcoded 5' primer and a J-beta primer mix. TCRdb reprocessed the 5' RACE reads via MiXCR and lists one record per CDR3 protein. This sample has about 1 million distinct CDR3 sequences, with 40% to 55% found just once. Sequencing was carried out using blood. The receptors stem from a woman aged 60-75 years in good health.

This chain uses TRBV27 with TRBJ1-1; D is undetermined. The CDR3 is made up of 20 amino acids. In germline, CDR1 is MNHEY, CDR2 SMNVEV (reference sequence). The V gene lost 5 bases and the J gene lost 0 bases, with 28 bases spanning the gap. CDR3 in DNA: TGTGCCAGCAGTAAAACCGAAGTGGCAGTCGGCTCTCTCATGAACACTGAAGCTTTCTTT. Residues: CASSKTEVAVGSLMNTEAFF.

The V gene is TRBV10-2, the J gene TRBJ2-3; either TRBD1 or TRBD2 may fit D (5 bases each). Trimming took 2 bases from V and 6 from J, leaving 15 bases between them. Germline loops: CDR1 WSHSY, CDR2 SAAADI. This CDR3 region has 15 residues. CDR3 DNA: TGCGCCAGCAGTGAGGGGGACGGGATGGTGGATACGCAGTATTTT. This encodes CASSEGDGMVDTQYF.

This clonotype was counted only a few times. Relative to the germline gene, one junction end is altered; a read error may explain this. This rearrangement joins TRBV4-1 to TRBJ1-1; D perhaps matches TRBD1 (6 bases). Germline V CDR1 and CDR2: MGHRA, YSYEKL. The CDR3 is 15 residues long. Written as DNA, the CDR3 is TGCGCCAGCAGTCAAGCAACAGGGTACCGCACTGAAGCTTTCTTT. Amino acid sequence: CASSQATGYRTEAFF.